A single sample is the source of the 16 T cell receptor beta chains below, sequenced in a study of kidney transplant recipient with SARS-CoV-2 infection. TCRdb independently ran MiXCR on the reads; one entry per CDR3 protein. The sample lists under 300,000 distinct CDR3 sequences, under 35% occurring once. The specimen was a blood sample, collected at baseline and around day 110 from a kidney transplant recipient. These receptor sequences come from a young adult male patient who had COVID-19 and was a kidney transplant recipient. The graft donor may account for some of the T cells.

The J gene is TRBJ2-3, the V gene TRBV7-2; 8 bases are a match to TRBD2. Trimming cost V 5 bases and J 9 bases; bases outside gene matches: 16. The germline gives CDR1 SGHTA, CDR2 FQGNSA. The CDR3 is 16 amino acids. CDR3 region: CTSSQGSSGGQGTQYF. The CDR3 nucleotides are TGTACCAGCAGCCAGGGGTCGAGCGGGGGCCAGGGAACGCAGTATTTT. Full variable domain (rest looked up from reference TRBV7-2 and TRBJ2-3): GAGVSQSPSNKVTEKGKDVELRCDPISGHTALYWYRQSLGQGLEFLIYFQGNSAPDKSGLPSDRFSAERTGGSVSTLTIQRTQQEDSAVYLCTSSQGSSGGQGTQYFGPGTRLTVL.

This clonotype was counted many times. This chain joins TRBV13 and TRBJ2-2; the D gene is possibly TRBD2 (5 bases). Germline assignment: CDR1 PRHDT and CDR2 FYEKMQ (reference sequence). The ends were cut back, 5 bases at V and 6 bases at J, with 22 bases in the middle. The CDR3 has 17 amino acids. The CDR3 DNA reads TGTGCCAGCAGCCGTTGGGAGTCCGCTGTCGATTCCGGGGAGCTGTTTTTT. Translating gives CASSRWESAVDSGELFF.

The table lists this clonotype with many counts. This chain uses TRBV20-1 with TRBJ2-7; weak D call: TRBD1 (7 bases). CDR3 length: 13 residues. The V gene's germline CDR1 is DFQATT and CDR2 SNEGSKA (reference sequence). V shed 2 bases and J shed 3 bases, with 11 bases lying between them. CDR3 sequence (DNA): TGCAGTGCTAGAAGGAGGGACAGCTACGAGCAGTACTTC. Translating gives CSARRRDSYEQYF.

In regard to this clonotype: Given a much more abundant clone one base away, this may be a read error. The conserved final phenylalanine or tryptophan is absent from the CDR3, which likely points to a read error. The chain recombines TRBV30 with TRBJ1-2; D gene unclear. The V and J ends lost 5 bases and 4 bases respectively, with 23 bases between them. In germline, CDR1 is GTSNPN, CDR2 SVGIG (reference sequence). This CDR3 region has 16 residues. For the CDR3, the DNA is TGTGCCTGGTTTATCGAGCGTTATAGAAAGACCTATGGCTACACCCTC. This encodes CAWFIERYRKTYGYTL.

About this clonotype: One base away lies a much larger clone, so this may be a sequencing read error. This chain connects TRBV12-3 or TRBV12-4 to TRBJ1-2; D ambiguous. The CDR3 runs 14 residues. In DNA, the CDR3 is TGTGTCAGCAGCCCCGAGGAGGGATACTATGGCTACACCTTC. The encoded protein is CVSSPEEGYYGYTF.

This sequence joins TRBV3-1 and TRBJ1-2, with TRBD1 as a possible D gene (6 bases). The germline CDR1 and CDR2 sequences are LGHDT and YNNKEL (reference sequence). The V and J ends lost 4 bases and 7 bases respectively, with 16 bases between them. The CDR3 sequence is 14 residues long. CDR3 residues: CASSPRGRGCGYTF. CDR3 in DNA: TGTGCCAGCAGCCCCCGAGGCAGGGGCTGTGGCTACACCTTC.

Turning to this clonotype: The junction and the germline gene differ at one end; a read error may be behind it. The chain joins TRBV7-8 to TRBJ2-2, with TRBD2 matching 9 bases. From germline, CDR1 is SGHVS and CDR2 FQNEAQ. The CDR3 sequence is 17 residues long. The CDR3 DNA sequence: TGTGCCAGCAGCTACCTCAGACTAGCGGTAAACACCGGGGAGCTGCTTTTT. Its protein is CASSYLRLAVNTGELLF.

Regarding this clonotype: At one end, the junction sequence differs from germline, possibly due to a read error. The gene calls are TRBV19 and TRBJ2-3; D is unclear. From germline, CDR1 is LNHDA and CDR2 SQIVND (reference sequence). This CDR3 has 13 residues. The CDR3, as DNA: TGTGCCAGTAGTAAGAGGAGCACAGATACGAAGTATTTT. Its protein is CASSKRSTDTKYF.

The rearrangement links TRBV20-1 to TRBJ1-5; D gene ambiguous. The germline gives CDR1 DFQATT, CDR2 SNEGSKA (reference sequence). This CDR3 is 17 amino acids long. V was pared by 3 bases and J by 0 bases, with 18 bases between. The CDR3 here is CSASPPRKYHSNQPQHF. CDR3 DNA: TGCAGTGCTAGTCCCCCCAGAAAATACCATAGCAATCAGCCCCAGCATTTT.

This clonotype has at least ten counts. The rearrangement links TRBV12-3 or TRBV12-4 to TRBJ2-1; 11 bases map to TRBD1. The V gene end was trimmed by 2 bases and the J gene end by 9 bases; junction bases not matched to a gene: 12. This CDR3 spans 17 amino acids. The DNA for the CDR3 is TGTGCCAGCAGTTTACTTGCCCCGGGACAGGGGGGTGGTGAGCAGTTCTTC. It yields the protein CASSLLAPGQGGGEQFF.

Concerning this clonotype: Just one base apart from a much larger clone, this may be a read error. The chain joins TRBV29-1 to TRBJ1-1, with D possibly TRBD1 on 5 matching bases. Germline V gene lookup returns CDR1 SQVTM and CDR2 ANQGSEA. Trimming left V 6 bases short and J 3 bases short, with 8 bases between. The CDR3 sequence is 11 residues long. CDR3 protein: CSVQAHTEAFF. CDR3 coding DNA: TGCAGCGTACAGGCGCACACTGAAGCTTTCTTT.

This clonotype was observed many times. The V and J genes are TRBV6-2 or TRBV6-3 and TRBJ1-2; D is unresolved. CDR1 and CDR2 from the germline V gene are MNHEY and SVGEGT. Deletions cut 5 bases from V and 4 bases from J, with 23 bases between. The CDR3 has 17 amino acids. The CDR3 DNA is TGTGCCAGCAGTCCCACCAACTGCATCGGAAAGACCTATGGCTACACCTTC. Translation gives CASSPTNCIGKTYGYTF.

This clonotype has ten or more counts. As DNA, the CDR3 is TGTGCCAGCAGTGGAGGTGGGGGTTCTAGCAATCAGCCCCAGCATTTT. Protein sequence: CASSGGGGSSNQPQHF. The rearrangement joins TRBV2 to TRBJ1-5; D is perhaps TRBD1 (5 bases). Germline CDR1 and CDR2: SNHLY and FYNNEI. This CDR3 is built from 16 residues. V was shortened by 4 bases and J by 0 bases, with 13 bases between the two germline ends.

This clonotype was observed many times. The chain uses TRBV7-3 and TRBJ1-5; tentatively, D is TRBD1 (6 bases). CDR3 size: 15 residues. Trimming left V 5 bases short and J 2 bases short, with 13 bases between. Germline assignment: CDR1 SGHTA and CDR2 FQGTGA. CDR3 in amino acids: CASSVGGEGNQPQHF. CDR3 DNA: TGTGCCAGCAGCGTAGGGGGGGAGGGCAATCAGCCCCAGCATTTT.

Ten or more counts support this clonotype. The chain links TRBV20-1 to TRBJ2-2, with a possible D match to TRBD1 (5 bases). The germline gives CDR1 DFQATT, CDR2 SNEGSKA (reference sequence). Trimming shortened V by 2 bases and J by 0 bases, and 13 bases separated the two germline ends. This CDR3 has 16 residues. The CDR3 bases are TGCAGTGCTAGACCACAGGAGTACGCGAACACCGGGGAGCTGTTTTTT. It yields the protein CSARPQEYANTGELFF.

This clonotype appeared many times. The chain combines TRBV4-1 with TRBJ2-2; 7 nucleotides line up with TRBD2. The V segment lost 3 bases and the J segment 5 bases; nucleotides outside the gene matches: 15. Germline loops: CDR1 MGHRA, CDR2 YSYEKL. This CDR3 comprises 18 residues. CDR3 in DNA: TGCGCCAGCAGCCATCCACGTCGGGGGGAGAAAGGAACCGGGGAGCTGTTTTTT. Its protein is CASSHPRRGEKGTGELFF.